This T cell receptor beta chain comes out of a study of circulating CD8 cells and anti-PD-1 response in melanoma. Study-wide points: TIGIT repertoires were least diverse, DNEG repertoires most diverse. Subset repertoires were largely private at M1, with under 8% shared.

TCR libraries were prepared from about 16 ng of total RNA with the QIAseq Immune Repertoire TCR panel. TCRdb recomputed calls from the reads with MiXCR, one row per CDR3 protein. The sample yields some 400 distinct CDR3 sequences, almost 10% seen once. This clonotype is labeled medium-sized (0.01 to 0.1%). Antigen: not known. From live CD3+CD8+TCRalphabeta+ cells, four PD-1 and/or TIGIT subsets were sorted. CDR1 is SGHTA, CDR2 FQGNSA, per germline. The CDR3 runs to 17 residues. V was shortened by 7 bases and J by 7 bases, with 28 bases between the two germline ends. The sequence was collected from a human donor with melanoma. The input for sequencing was CD8+ T cells from PBMCs, taken at baseline or after one month of anti-PD-1 therapy (not recorded which). The chain joins TRBV7-2 to TRBJ2-5; D is perhaps TRBD1 or TRBD2 (5 bases each). The CDR3 sequence: CASTPGASARTRGTQYF. For the CDR3, the DNA is TGTGCCAGCACCCCTGGGGCGAGCGCCCGAACTAGGGGGACCCAGTACTTC. The full variable domain, in which reference TRBV7-2 and TRBJ2-5 provide the parts outside the CDR3, is GAGVSQSPSNKVTEKGKDVELRCDPISGHTALYWYRQSLGQGLEFLIYFQGNSAPDKSGLPSDRFSAERTGGSVSTLTIQRTQQEDSAVYLCASTPGASARTRGTQYFGPGTRLLVL.